The clone carrying this T cell receptor (beta chain) was observed a single time. Trimming took 3 bases from V and 7 from J, leaving 9 bases between them. CDR3 size: 12 residues. The data derive from a study of blood T cell repertoires in COVID-19. The method was immunoSEQ multiplex PCR; TCRdb's version includes in-frame clones alone and lacks a portion of them. The sample contains about 270,000 clones, roughly nine tenths of which appear only once. The sample comprised peripheral blood. The chain has TRBV12-3 or TRBV12-4 and TRBJ1-1; D gene uncertain. The sequence was obtained from a woman in her twenties or thirties with COVID-19, enrolled during active disease. CDR3: CASSFWAGEAFF. The CDR3 bases are TGTGCCAGCAGTTTCTGGGCCGGTGAAGCTTTCTTT.